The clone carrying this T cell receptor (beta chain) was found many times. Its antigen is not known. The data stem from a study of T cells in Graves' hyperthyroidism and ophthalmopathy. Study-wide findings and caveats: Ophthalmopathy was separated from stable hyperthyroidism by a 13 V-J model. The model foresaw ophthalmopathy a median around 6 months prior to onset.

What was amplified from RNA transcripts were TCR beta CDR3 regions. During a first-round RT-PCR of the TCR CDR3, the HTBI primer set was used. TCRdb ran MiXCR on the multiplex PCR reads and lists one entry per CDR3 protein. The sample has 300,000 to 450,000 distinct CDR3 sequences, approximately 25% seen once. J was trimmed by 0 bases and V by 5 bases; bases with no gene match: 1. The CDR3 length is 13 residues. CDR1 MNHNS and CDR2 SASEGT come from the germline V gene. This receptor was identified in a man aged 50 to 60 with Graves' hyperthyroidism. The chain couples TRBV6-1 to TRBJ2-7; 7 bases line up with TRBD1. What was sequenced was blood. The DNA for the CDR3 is TGTGCCAGCAGTCAGGGGGTCTCCTACGAGCAGTACTTC. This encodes CASSQGVSYEQYF.